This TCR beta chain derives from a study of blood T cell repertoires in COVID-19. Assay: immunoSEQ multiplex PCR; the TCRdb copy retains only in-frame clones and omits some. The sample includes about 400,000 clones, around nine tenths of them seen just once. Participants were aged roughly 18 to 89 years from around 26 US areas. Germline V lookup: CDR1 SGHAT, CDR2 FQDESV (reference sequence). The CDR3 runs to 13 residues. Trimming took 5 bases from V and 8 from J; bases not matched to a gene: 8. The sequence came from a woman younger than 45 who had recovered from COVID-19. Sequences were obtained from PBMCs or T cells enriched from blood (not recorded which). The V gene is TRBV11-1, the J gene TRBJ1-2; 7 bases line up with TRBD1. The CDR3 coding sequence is TGTGCCAGCAGCCCATACAGGGGAAACGGCTACACCTTC. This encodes CASSPYRGNGYTF.